The text below deals with one T cell receptor (beta chain). This clone was observed a single time. Its specific antigen is unknown. The input lacks base qualities; no much larger clone sits a single base away. This specimen comes from a study of OX40 agonist ivuxolimab in advanced cancers. In terms of the full investigation: Ivuxolimab was a fully human IgG2 agonistic monoclonal antibody targeting the costimulatory receptor OX40 (CD134). Intravenous ivuxolimab was administered to patients every 2 weeks at six dose levels: 0.01, 0.1, 0.3, 1.5, 3 and 10 mg/kg. Of the approximately 54 dose-escalation patients, hepatocellular carcinoma was present in about 19, melanoma in around 15, renal cell carcinoma in 9 and head and neck cancer in 9. In the dose-escalation cohort, 82.7% of patients were male, and the mean age was approximately 60 years, with a range of roughly 20 to 85. Prior anti-PD-1, anti-PD-L1 or anti-CTLA-4 therapy was permitted, and checkpoint inhibitors had been received by roughly 42% of dose-escalation patients. Partial responses occurred in three dose-escalation patients, of whom one had hepatocellular carcinoma and two had cutaneous melanoma. The purpose of peripheral TCRbeta sequencing was to test whether ivuxolimab changed TCR sequence diversity and led to clonal T-cell expansion. The paper reports the monotherapy dose-escalation portion (N of about 54 patients) of the phase I ivuxolimab trial.

To sequence the TCRbeta CDR3 region, genomic DNA was isolated from the sorted cells. The immunoSEQ Assay was used for sequencing of TCRbeta CDR3 regions. TCRdb limited this immuneACCESS table to in-frame rearrangements with V and J called. A share of clones is missing; checked studies link under half to unresolved V genes, and the rest is unexplained. A total of roughly 79,000 clones appear in this sample, about 85% of them only once. The leading ten clones occupy roughly 15% of the sample. The paper's findings and limits, for the study overall: At doses from 0.1 to 3.0 mg/kg, clonal expansion was seen in both CD4+ and CD8+ blood T cells between baseline and week 6. After ivuxolimab, expanded clones were on average more numerous among CD8+ T cells than among CD4+ T cells. Partial responders in the 0.1-3.0 mg/kg groups had among the lowest normalized peripheral clonal expansion, especially among CD8+ T cells. Low levels of normalized T-cell clonal expansion were also seen in some patients who did not respond. Which antigens the clonally expanded peripheral T cells were specific for was not determined.

The CDR3 spans 15 residues, from the cysteine through the phenylalanine. The sequence is cut down to CDR3 DNA, 45 bases in frame from base 1. V loses 1 base of germline sequence and J loses 5 bases, and the interval between the two ends is 14 bases. Via the germline V gene, CDR1 is MNHNS and CDR2 SASEGT. The trial excluded patients who had a history of autoimmune disease or who were on systemic immunosuppression. Peripheral blood for TCR sequencing was collected from all dose cohorts at baseline, on cycle 4 day 1, and on cycle 7 day 1. Samples were obtained from an open-label, multicenter, first-in-human phase I dose-escalation trial of ivuxolimab. Adults with locally advanced or metastatic melanoma, renal cell, hepatocellular, or head and neck squamous cell carcinoma were enrolled in the trial. Before TCR sequencing, CD4+ T cells and CD8+ T cells from peripheral blood were sorted into separate populations.

The V and J segments used are TRBV6-1 and TRBJ1-2, with no D gene named confidently. The specimen comprised CD4+ or CD8+ T cells sorted from blood, sampled in a trial of the OX40 agonist ivuxolimab. The sequence came from an adult with an advanced solid tumor such as melanoma, head and neck, liver or kidney cancer. At the DNA level, the sequence is TGTGCCAGCAGTGAAGAAAGGTTGGCGGCTTATGGCTACACCTTC. Its translation reads: CASSEERLAAYGYTF.